This TCR beta chain appears in the sequencing data of a study of human T cells and chemical hapten exposure. As concerns this clonotype: The antigen remains unidentified.

Study results and limitations: Higher patch test scores went with higher counts of PT1 expanded TCRs.

Individual cDNA molecules each carried unique molecular identifiers attached by the library. TCRdb reanalysed the RACE reads using MiXCR and keeps one entry per CDR3 protein. The repertoire consists of some 82,000 distinct CDR3 sequences, with around a tenth occurring once and the leading ten covering around 4.5%. The time point: patch test 1, 2 weeks after DPC sensitization. Noted treatment: therapeutic diphenylcyclopropenone sensitization with weekly scalp DPC. CDR3 size: 15 residues. Trimming shortened V by 4 bases and J by 3 bases, and 16 bases separated the two germline ends. Germline CDR1 SGHRS, CDR2 YFSETQ.

The gene calls are TRBV5-1 and TRBJ2-5, with TRBD1 as a possible D gene (6 bases). The specimen comprised whole blood, sampled in connection with sensitization to the hapten diphenylcyclopropenone (DPC). This TCR derives from a woman aged 45-65 years with alopecia areata. Some clones in this sample may be carry-over from other donors' samples. The CDR3 bases are TGCGCCAGCAGCAGGGGGACGCCCGAAAAAGAGACCCAGTACTTC. As protein: CASSRGTPEKETQYF.